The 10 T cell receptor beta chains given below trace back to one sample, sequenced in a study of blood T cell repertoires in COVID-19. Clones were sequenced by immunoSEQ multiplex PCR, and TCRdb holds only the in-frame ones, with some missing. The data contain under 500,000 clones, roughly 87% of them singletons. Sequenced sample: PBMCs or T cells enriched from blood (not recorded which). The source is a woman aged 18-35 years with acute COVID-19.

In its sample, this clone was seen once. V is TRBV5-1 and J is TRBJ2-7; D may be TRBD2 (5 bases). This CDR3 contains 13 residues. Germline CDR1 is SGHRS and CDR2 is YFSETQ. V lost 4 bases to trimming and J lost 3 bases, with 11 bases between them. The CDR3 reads CASSGTSYYEQYF. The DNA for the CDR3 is TGCGCCAGCAGCGGCACTAGTTACTACGAGCAGTACTTC.

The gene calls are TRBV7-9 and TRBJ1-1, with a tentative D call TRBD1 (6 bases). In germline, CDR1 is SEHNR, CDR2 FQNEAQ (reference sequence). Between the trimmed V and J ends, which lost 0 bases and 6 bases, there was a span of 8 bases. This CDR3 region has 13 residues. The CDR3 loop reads CASSLAAGAEAFF. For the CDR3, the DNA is TGTGCCAGCAGCTTAGCGGCAGGGGCTGAAGCTTTCTTT.

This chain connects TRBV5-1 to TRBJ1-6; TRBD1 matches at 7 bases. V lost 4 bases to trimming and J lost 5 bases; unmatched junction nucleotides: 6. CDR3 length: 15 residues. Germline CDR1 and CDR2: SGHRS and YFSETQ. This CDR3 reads CASSVTGTDNSPLHF. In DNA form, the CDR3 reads TGCGCCAGCAGCGTGACCGGGACAGATAATTCACCCCTCCACTTT.

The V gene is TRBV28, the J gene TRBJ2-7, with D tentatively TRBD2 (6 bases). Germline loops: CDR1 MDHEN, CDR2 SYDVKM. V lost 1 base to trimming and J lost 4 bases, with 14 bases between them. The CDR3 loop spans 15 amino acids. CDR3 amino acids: CASSLSRIRGYEQYF. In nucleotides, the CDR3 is TGTGCCAGCAGTTTATCCCGGATACGGGGGTACGAGCAGTACTTC.

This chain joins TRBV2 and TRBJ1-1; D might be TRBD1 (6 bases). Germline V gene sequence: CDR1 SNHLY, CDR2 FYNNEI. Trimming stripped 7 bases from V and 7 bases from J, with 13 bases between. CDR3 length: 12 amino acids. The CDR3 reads CASMGGRVEAFF. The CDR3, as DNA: TGTGCCAGCATGGGGGGGCGCGTTGAAGCTTTCTTT.

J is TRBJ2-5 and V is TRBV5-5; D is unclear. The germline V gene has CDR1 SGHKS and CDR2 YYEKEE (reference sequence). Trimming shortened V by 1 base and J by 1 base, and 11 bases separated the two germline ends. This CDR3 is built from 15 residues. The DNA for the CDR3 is TGTGCCAGCAGCTTGTATGATAACAGCCAAGAGACCCAGTACTTC. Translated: CASSLYDNSQETQYF.

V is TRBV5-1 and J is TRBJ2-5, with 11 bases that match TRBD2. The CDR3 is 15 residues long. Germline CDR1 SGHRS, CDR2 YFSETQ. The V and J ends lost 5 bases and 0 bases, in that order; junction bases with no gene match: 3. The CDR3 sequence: CASRASGGYQETQYF. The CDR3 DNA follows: TGCGCCAGCAGGGCTAGCGGGGGGTACCAAGAGACCCAGTACTTC.

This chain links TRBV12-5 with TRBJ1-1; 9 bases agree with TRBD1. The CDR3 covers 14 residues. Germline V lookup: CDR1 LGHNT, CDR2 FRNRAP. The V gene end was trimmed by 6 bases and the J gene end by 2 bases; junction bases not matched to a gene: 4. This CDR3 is CASGGGQGNTEAFF. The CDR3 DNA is TGTGCTAGTGGGGGGGGACAGGGAAACACTGAAGCTTTCTTT. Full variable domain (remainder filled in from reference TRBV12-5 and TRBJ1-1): DARVTQTPRHKVTEMGQEVTMRCQPILGHNTVFWYRQTMMQGLELLAYFRNRAPLDDSGMPKDRFSAEMPDATLATLKIQPSEPRDSAVYFCASGGGQGNTEAFFGQGTRLTVV.

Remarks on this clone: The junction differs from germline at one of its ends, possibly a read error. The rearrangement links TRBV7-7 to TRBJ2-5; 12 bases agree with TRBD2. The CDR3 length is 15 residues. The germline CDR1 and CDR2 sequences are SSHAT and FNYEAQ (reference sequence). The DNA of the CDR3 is TGTGCTAGCAGCCCGACTAGCGGGGGATTGGAGACCCAGTACTTC. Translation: CASSPTSGGLETQYF.

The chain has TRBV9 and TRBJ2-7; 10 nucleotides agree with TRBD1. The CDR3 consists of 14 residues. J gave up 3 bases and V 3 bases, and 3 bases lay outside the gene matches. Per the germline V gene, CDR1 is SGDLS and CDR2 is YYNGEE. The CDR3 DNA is TGTGCCAGCAGCGCCGGGACAGGGGACTACGAGCAGTACTTC. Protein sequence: CASSAGTGDYEQYF.